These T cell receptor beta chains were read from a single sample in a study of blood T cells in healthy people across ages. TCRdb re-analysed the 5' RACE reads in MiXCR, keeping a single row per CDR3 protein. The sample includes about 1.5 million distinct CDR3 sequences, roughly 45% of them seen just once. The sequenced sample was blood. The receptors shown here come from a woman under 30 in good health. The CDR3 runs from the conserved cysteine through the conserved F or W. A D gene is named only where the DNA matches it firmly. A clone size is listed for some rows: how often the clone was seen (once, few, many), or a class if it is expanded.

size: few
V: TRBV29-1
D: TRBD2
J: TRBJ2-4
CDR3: CSAGGAATAQNIQYF
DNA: TGCAGCGCCGGGGGGGCAGCTACCGCACAAAACATTCAGTACTTC

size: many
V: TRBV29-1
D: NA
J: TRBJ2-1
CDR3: CSVADSYNEQFF
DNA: TGCAGCGTCGCCGACTCCTACAATGAGCAGTTCTTC

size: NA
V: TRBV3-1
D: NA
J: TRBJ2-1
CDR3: CASSLDSTEEFF
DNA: TGTGCCAGCAGCCTCGACAGCACGGAGGAGTTCTTC

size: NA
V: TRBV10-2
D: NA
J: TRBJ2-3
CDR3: CASSEGRSPDTQYF
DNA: TGCGCCAGCAGTGAAGGGCGGAGTCCAGATACGCAGTATTTT

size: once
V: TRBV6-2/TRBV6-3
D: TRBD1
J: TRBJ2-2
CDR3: CASSRWDRGLPITGELFF
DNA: TGTGCCAGCAGCCGCTGGGACAGGGGGCTTCCAATCACCGGGGAGCTGTTTTTT

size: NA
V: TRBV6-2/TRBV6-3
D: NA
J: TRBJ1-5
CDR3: CASRKRQARDQPQHF
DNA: TGTGCCAGCAGGAAACGACAGGCGAGAGATCAGCCCCAGCATTTT

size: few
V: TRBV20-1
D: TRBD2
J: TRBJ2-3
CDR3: CSARLNTGLAGVDTQYF
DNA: TGCAGTGCTAGACTTAACACGGGACTAGCGGGAGTAGATACGCAGTATTTT

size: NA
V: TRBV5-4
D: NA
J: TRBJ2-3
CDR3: CASSMDGSDTQYF
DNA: TGTGCCAGCAGCATGGACGGATCAGATACGCAGTATTTT

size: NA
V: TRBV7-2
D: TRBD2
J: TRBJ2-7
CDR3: CASSPAGTRENEQYF
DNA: TGTGCCAGCAGCCCAGCCGGGACTAGGGAAAATGAGCAGTACTTC

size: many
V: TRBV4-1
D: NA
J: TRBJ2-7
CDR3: CASSHPGNEQYF
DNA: TGCGCCAGCAGCCACCCTGGGAACGAGCAGTACTTC

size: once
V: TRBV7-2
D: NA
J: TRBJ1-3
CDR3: CASSAHKGNTIYF
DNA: TGTGCCAGCAGCGCCCACAAAGGAAACACCATATATTTT

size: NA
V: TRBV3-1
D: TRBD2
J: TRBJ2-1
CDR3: CAGSHSGSGYNEQFF
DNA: TGTGCCGGCAGCCATAGCGGGAGTGGGTACAATGAGCAGTTCTTC

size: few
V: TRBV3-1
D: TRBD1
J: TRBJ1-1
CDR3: CASSFRGGQGNTEAFF
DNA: TGTGCCAGCAGCTTCCGAGGGGGCCAGGGGAACACTGAAGCTTTCTTT

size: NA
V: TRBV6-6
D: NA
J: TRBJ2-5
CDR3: CASSPDPMLGIPETQYF
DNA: TGTGCCAGCAGTCCAGACCCAATGCTAGGGATTCCAGAGACCCAGTACTTC

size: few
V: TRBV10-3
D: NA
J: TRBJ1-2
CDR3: CAISESGDGNGYTF
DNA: TGTGCCATCAGTGAATCCGGGGACGGAAATGGCTACACCTTC